This T cell receptor beta chain was documented in a study of T-cell reconstitution after alpha-beta-depleted transplantation in children (dated by TCRdb to the mid-2010s). Regarding the study in general: The study quantitatively tracked T-cell immune reconstitution after TCRalphabeta/CD19-depleted allogeneic hematopoietic cell transplantation in children using TCR repertoire profiling.

The receptor library was made with PCR. Sequencing took place on an Illumina HiSeq 2500. TCR libraries were prepared with molecular barcoding, using unique molecular identifiers to normalize TCRbeta repertoire quantification. TCRdb applied fastp at Q25 and MiXCR to the public reads, then kept only in-frame beta chains. Each entry is one CDR3 protein sequence, shown with its most common DNA and genes. This sample gives just over 350,000 distinct CDR3 sequences in total; about an eighth of them show up just once. Around 4% of the sample is taken by the ten largest. On this clonotype itself: Its antigen remains unidentified. No base qualities exist here, and no much larger clone lies one base off it.

This specimen consisted of PBMCs, obtained from the stem cell graft. This sequence was found in a human donor who donated a stem cell graft to a child with Fanconi anemia.

At the DNA level, the sequence is TGTGCCAGCAGCCATACGGGAAGTCAGTACTACGAGCAGTACTTC. Its translation is CASSHTGSQYYEQYF. The chain is made from TRBV7-6 and TRBJ2-7, and possibly TRBD2, on 5 matching bases. CDR1 and CDR2, looked up from the germline V gene, are SGHVS and FNYEAQ. The CDR3 contains 15 residues, cysteine and phenylalanine counted. Only CDR3 DNA remains: 45 bases, in frame from the first base. V is reduced by 5 bases and J by 3 bases, leaving a spacing of 17 bases between them.